This T cell receptor (beta chain) is drawn from a study of blood T cell repertoires in COVID-19. Study context: Sample material is recorded as cDNA or gDNA derived from T cells, B-cell-depleted T cells, or PBMCs.

The CDR3 runs to 17 residues. Germline-derived CDR1 and CDR2 are MDHEN and SYDVKM. With 2 bases removed from V and 2 bases from J, the gap between germline ends came to 19 bases. TCRdb's table, derived via immunoSEQ multiplex PCR, lists solely in-frame clones and lacks some. The sample includes 300,000 to 350,000 clones, 85% to 90% of them seen just once. This receptor was taken from a woman aged 40 to 50 with COVID-19, enrolled during active disease. This chain uses TRBV28 with TRBJ2-7, with D maybe TRBD1 (6 bases). Specimen: peripheral blood. The CDR3 sequence is CASSLPPNRASTYEQYF. The CDR3 DNA follows: TGTGCCAGCAGTTTACCCCCTAACAGGGCGAGTACCTACGAGCAGTACTTC.